Below, one T cell receptor beta chain is given with its context. This sample is drawn from a study of blood T cell repertoires in COVID-19. About the research overall: The cDNA or gDNA used as material had been derived from T cells, B-cell-depleted T cells, or PBMCs.

Adults between roughly 18 and 89 years of age took part from about two dozen US areas. Clones were read by immunoSEQ multiplex PCR, and TCRdb kept only the in-frame ones, dropping some. The sample includes about 200,000 clones, 70% to 90% of them seen just once. Looked up from germline, CDR1 is LNHDA and CDR2 is SQIVND (reference sequence). Trimming stripped 3 bases from V and 0 bases from J, with 12 bases between. This CDR3 is 15 amino acids long. The sample consisted of PBMCs or T cells enriched from blood (not recorded which). The J gene is TRBJ2-7, the V gene TRBV19; D might be TRBD1 (5 bases). This sequence originates from a woman aged 40 to 50 with acute COVID-19. CDR3 protein: CASSIQGAYSYEQYF. The DNA for the CDR3 is TGTGCCAGTAGTATTCAAGGGGCTTACTCCTACGAGCAGTACTTC.